These 6 T cell receptor beta chains originate from one sample sequenced in a study of monozygotic twins with inflammatory bowel disease. With the 5' RACE reads reprocessed, TCRdb shows one record per CDR3 protein and no DNA. The sample holds some 200,000 distinct CDR3 sequences. The material sequenced was blood. The receptors stem from a human donor with ulcerative colitis or Crohn's disease, or a healthy co-twin of an affected twin (not recorded which).

This chain connects TRBV18 to TRBJ2-3. Germline CDR1 is KGHSH and CDR2 is LQKENI. The CDR3 contains 14 residues. The CDR3 is CASSPPSGTDTQYF.

V and J are TRBV5-5 and TRBJ2-7; no DNA is available, so the TRBD1 call from TCRdb remains unchecked. The CDR3 contains 16 residues. Germline V gives CDR1 SGHKS, CDR2 YYEKEE (reference sequence). CDR3 sequence: CASMALPGQGSPEQYF.

V is TRBV6-6 and J is TRBJ1-5. Germline assignment: CDR1 MNHNY and CDR2 SVGAGI (reference sequence). The CDR3 consists of 13 residues. The CDR3 loop reads CASSYSRAQPQHF.

The chain combines TRBV7-2 with TRBJ1-1; TCRdb designates TRBD1, a call that cannot be tested without DNA. This CDR3 spans 14 amino acids. Germline V CDR1 and CDR2: SGHTA, FQGNSA. The CDR3 loop is CASSPTGTASEAFF.

V usage is TRBV4-2 and J usage is TRBJ1-1; as DNA is missing, the TRBD1 call by TCRdb cannot be tested. Per the germline V gene, CDR1 is LGHNA and CDR2 is YNFKEQ. The CDR3 covers 15 residues. This CDR3 reads CASSRRDRENTEAFF.

The chain combines TRBV5-1 with TRBJ2-7; no DNA is available, so the TRBD1 call from TCRdb remains unchecked. The germline gives CDR1 SGHRS, CDR2 YFSETQ. CDR3 length: 15 residues. CDR3: CASSRTDLDGDEQYF.